Below are 8 T cell receptor beta chains sequenced from a single sample in a study of blood T cell repertoires in COVID-19. The table came from immunoSEQ multiplex PCR; TCRdb's copy has only in-frame clones and leaves some out. The repertoire includes roughly 14,000 clones, about 89% of them detected once, and roughly a third sits in the top ten. What was sequenced was peripheral blood. Receptors were obtained from a woman of 80 years or more with COVID-19, enrolled during active disease.

The V call is TRBV10-3, the J call TRBJ2-1; 11 nucleotides match TRBD1. Looked up from germline, CDR1 is ENHRY and CDR2 is SYGVKD. The CDR3 loop spans 19 amino acids. The V gene end was trimmed by 6 bases and the J gene end by 0 bases; junction bases not matched to a gene: 13. CDR3 coding DNA: TGTGCCATCAGAGATCCGGGGACAGGGGGTTCAAGCTCCTACAATGAGCAGTTCTTC. Its protein product is CAIRDPGTGGSSSYNEQFF.

The sample holds one count of this clone. As DNA, the CDR3 is TGTGCCAGCAGCCCGCTGGGGCAGAGCACAGATACGCAGTATTTT. This codes for CASSPLGQSTDTQYF. V and J are TRBV7-3 and TRBJ2-3, with D tentatively TRBD1 (5 bases). V lost 5 bases to trimming and J lost 0 bases, with 12 bases between them. The length of the CDR3 is 15 residues. CDR1 is SGHTA, CDR2 FQGTGA, per germline.

CDR3 sequence reads: CASSRSGSGRFNQPQHF. The CDR3 region has the DNA TGTGCCAGCAGTCGCTCGGGGTCCGGGAGATTCAATCAGCCCCAGCATTTT. This chain links TRBV6-6 with TRBJ1-5; no definite D call. Per germline, CDR1 MNHNY and CDR2 SVGAGI (reference sequence). The CDR3 has 17 amino acids. With 5 bases removed from V and 3 bases from J, the gap between germline ends came to 20 bases.

The chain uses TRBV7-9 and TRBJ2-3, with 7 bases that match TRBD2. In germline, CDR1 is SEHNR, CDR2 FQNEAQ (reference sequence). The V gene end was trimmed by 5 bases and the J gene end by 2 bases; junction bases not matched to a gene: 7. The CDR3 length is 15 residues. As DNA, the CDR3 is TGTGCCAGCAGCCCCCGACTAGCCAACACAGATACGCAGTATTTT. Residues: CASSPRLANTDTQYF.

The chain joins TRBV28 to TRBJ2-2; D is possibly TRBD2 (6 bases). The CDR3 sequence is 16 residues long. The ends were cut back, 1 base at V and 5 bases at J, with 14 bases in the middle. The germline CDR1 and CDR2 sequences are MDHEN and SYDVKM. The CDR3 loop is CASSLLEGVGTGELFF. CDR3 DNA: TGTGCCAGCAGTTTATTGGAGGGAGTGGGAACCGGGGAGCTGTTTTTT.

The chain couples TRBV5-1 to TRBJ2-7, with 11 bases identical to TRBD2. V gave up 0 bases and J gave up 0 bases; unmatched junction bases: 8. There are 18 residues in the CDR3. CDR1 is SGHRS, CDR2 YFSETQ, per germline. The CDR3 nucleotides are TGCGCCAGCAGCTTGGATCTTAGCGGGAGGGCCCTCTCCTACGAGCAGTACTTC. It encodes CASSLDLSGRALSYEQYF.

The rearrangement links TRBV6-2 or TRBV6-3 to TRBJ1-4, with no clear D. The CDR3 extends over 17 amino acids. Trimming took off 0 bases at V and 2 bases at J, with 13 bases between the two ends. Germline CDR1 and CDR2: MNHEY and SVGEGT. CDR3 DNA: TGTGCCAGCAGTTACTCGGGAGGGAGGAACACTAATGAAAAACTGTTTTTT. Translating it yields CASSYSGGRNTNEKLFF.

V gene TRBV18 combines with J gene TRBJ2-3; D ambiguous. Trimming shortened V by 3 bases and J by 0 bases, and 13 bases separated the two germline ends. CDR3 size: 16 residues. The germline V gene has CDR1 KGHSH and CDR2 LQKENI. CDR3 sequence: CASSPVGHPSTDTQYF. The CDR3 DNA follows: TGTGCCAGCTCACCCGTGGGCCATCCTAGCACAGATACGCAGTATTTT. Based on the CDR3 plus reference TRBV18 and TRBJ2-3, the full variable domain is NAGVMQNPRHLVRRRGQEARLRCSPMKGHSHVYWYRQLPEEGLKFMVYLQKENIIDESGMPKERFSAEFPKEGPSILRIQQVVRGDSAAYFCASSPVGHPSTDTQYFGPGTRLTVL.